Detailed here is one T cell receptor beta chain. Its target is not known. The data are from a study of T cell repertoires in cytomegalovirus infection. Study information: It can be stated that public TCR beta signatures indicated CMV infection as well as a matching HLA type. General study results and limits: In two of eight donors, the top clonotype was HLA-C-restricted CMV-specific.

V was clipped by 3 bases and J by 2 bases, with 10 bases between them. The V gene's germline CDR1 is LNHDA and CDR2 SQIVND (reference sequence). The CDR3 runs 14 residues. In TCRdb, the reads were re-called with MiXCR into one record per CDR3 protein. The data contain hundreds of thousands of distinct CDR3 sequences, roughly 36% of them singletons. The rearrangement links TRBV19 to TRBJ1-1; D is unclear. The material was cultured PBMCs, obtained from culture after CMV antigen stimulation. The source is a human donor in good health (CMV status not recorded). Some clones in this sample may be carry-over from other donors' samples. As DNA, the CDR3 is TGTGCCAGTAGTATGATACAGACAAACACTGAAGCTTTCTTT. Translating gives CASSMIQTNTEAFF.